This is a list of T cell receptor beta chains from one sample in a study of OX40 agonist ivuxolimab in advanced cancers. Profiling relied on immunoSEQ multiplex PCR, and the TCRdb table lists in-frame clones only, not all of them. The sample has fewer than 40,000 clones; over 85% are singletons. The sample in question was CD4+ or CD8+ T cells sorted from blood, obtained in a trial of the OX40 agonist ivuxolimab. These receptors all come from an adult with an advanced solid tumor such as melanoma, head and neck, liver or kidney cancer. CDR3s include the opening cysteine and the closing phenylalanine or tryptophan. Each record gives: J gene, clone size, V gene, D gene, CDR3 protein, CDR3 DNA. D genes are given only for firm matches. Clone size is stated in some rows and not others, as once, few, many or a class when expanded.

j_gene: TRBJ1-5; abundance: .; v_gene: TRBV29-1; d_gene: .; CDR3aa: CSVEREAGGPQHF; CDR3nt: TGCAGCGTTGAAAGGGAAGCGGGGGGGCCCCAGCATTTT
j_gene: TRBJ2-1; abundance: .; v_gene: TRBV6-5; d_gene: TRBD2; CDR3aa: CASSALYGGANEQFF; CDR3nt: TGTGCCAGCAGTGCCCTCTACGGGGGGGCAAATGAGCAGTTCTTC
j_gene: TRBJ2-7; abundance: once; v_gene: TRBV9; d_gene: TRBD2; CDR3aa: CASSVGRAGGRYEQYF; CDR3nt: TGTGCCAGCAGCGTAGGGCGAGCGGGGGGTCGGTACGAGCAGTACTTC
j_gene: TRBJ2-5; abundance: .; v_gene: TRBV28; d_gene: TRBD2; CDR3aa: CASSFGVAGGQGETQYF; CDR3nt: TGTGCCAGCAGTTTTGGTGTGGCGGGGGGACAAGGGGAGACCCAGTACTTC
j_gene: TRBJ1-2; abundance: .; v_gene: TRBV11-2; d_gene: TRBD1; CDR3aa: CASSPGGYYGYTF; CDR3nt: TGTGCCAGCAGCCCAGGGGGCTACTATGGCTACACCTTC
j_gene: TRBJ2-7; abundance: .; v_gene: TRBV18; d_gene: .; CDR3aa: CASSPSAGSYEQYF; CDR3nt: TGTGCCAGCTCACCATCGGCAGGCTCCTACGAGCAGTACTTC
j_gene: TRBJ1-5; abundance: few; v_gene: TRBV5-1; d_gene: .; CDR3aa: CASATGINQPQHF; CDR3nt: TGCGCCAGCGCCACAGGGATCAATCAGCCCCAGCATTTT
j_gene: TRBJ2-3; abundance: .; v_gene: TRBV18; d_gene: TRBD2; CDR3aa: CASSPQLAGDTDTQYF; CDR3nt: TGTGCCAGCTCACCTCAACTAGCGGGGGACACAGATACGCAGTATTTT
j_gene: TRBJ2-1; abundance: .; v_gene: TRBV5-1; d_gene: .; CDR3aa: CASSFRTESSYNEQFF; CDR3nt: TGCGCCAGCAGCTTTCGGACAGAAAGCTCCTACAATGAGCAGTTCTTC
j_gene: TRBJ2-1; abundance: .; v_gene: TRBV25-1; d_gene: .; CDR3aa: CASSEFSGYYNEQFF; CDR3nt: TGTGCCAGCAGTGAATTTTCAGGCTACTACAATGAGCAGTTCTTC
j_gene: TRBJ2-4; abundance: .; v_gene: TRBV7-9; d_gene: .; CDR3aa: CASSPRIAKNIQYF; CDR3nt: TGTGCCAGCAGCCCTAGGATAGCCAAAAACATTCAGTACTTC
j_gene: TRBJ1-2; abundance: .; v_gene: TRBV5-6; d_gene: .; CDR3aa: CASSLQGFVGYTF; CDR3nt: TGTGCCAGCAGCTTGCAGGGGTTTGTTGGCTACACCTTC
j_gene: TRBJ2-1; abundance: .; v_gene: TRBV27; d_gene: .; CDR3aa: CASSSLGGHPYNEQFF; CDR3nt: TGTGCCAGCAGTTCCCTGGGGGGGCACCCCTACAATGAGCAGTTCTTC
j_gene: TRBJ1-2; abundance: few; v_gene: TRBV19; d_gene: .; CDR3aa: CASSTGTNIGYTF; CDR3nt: TGTGCCAGTAGCACAGGAACAAACATCGGCTACACCTTC
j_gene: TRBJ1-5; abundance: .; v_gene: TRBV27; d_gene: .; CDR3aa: CASSFRGSNQPQHF; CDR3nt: TGTGCCAGCAGTTTCAGGGGTAGCAATCAGCCCCAGCATTTT
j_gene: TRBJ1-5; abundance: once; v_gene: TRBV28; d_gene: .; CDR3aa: CASSLMENQPQHF; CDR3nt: TGTGCCAGCAGTTTGATGGAGAATCAGCCCCAGCATTTT